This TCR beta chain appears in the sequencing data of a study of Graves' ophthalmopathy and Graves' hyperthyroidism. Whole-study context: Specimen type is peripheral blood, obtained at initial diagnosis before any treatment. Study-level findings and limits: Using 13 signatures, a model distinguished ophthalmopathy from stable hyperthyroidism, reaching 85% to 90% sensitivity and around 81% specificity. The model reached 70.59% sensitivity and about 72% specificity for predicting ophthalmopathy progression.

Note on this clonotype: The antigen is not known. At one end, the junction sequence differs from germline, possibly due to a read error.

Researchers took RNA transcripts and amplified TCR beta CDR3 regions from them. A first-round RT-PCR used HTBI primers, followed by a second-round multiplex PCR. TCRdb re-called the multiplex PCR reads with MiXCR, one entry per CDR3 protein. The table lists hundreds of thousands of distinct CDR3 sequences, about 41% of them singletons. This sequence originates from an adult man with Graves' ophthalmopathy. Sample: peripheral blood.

CDR3 residues: CASSDPYQETQYF. CDR3 coding DNA: TGTGCCAGCAGTGACCCGTACCAAGAGACCCAGTACTTC. This sequence joins TRBV10-3 and TRBJ2-5; D is undetermined. The CDR3 covers 13 residues. The germline gives CDR1 ENHRY, CDR2 SYGVKD.